Shown below are 26 T cell receptor beta chains from a single sample sequenced in a study of cytomegalovirus exposure and HLA in healthy donors. The PCR employed 60 Vbeta primers together with 13 Jbeta primers. TCRdb's table, derived via immunoSEQ multiplex PCR, lists solely in-frame clones and lacks some. The sample consists of a few hundred thousand clones, over 80% of them appearing once. The sequenced sample consisted of PBMCs. These receptors were taken from a woman aged 50 to 60 in good health and CMV-seropositive.

The rearrangement links TRBV6-1 to TRBJ2-2; D is unresolved. The CDR3 runs to 13 residues. Germline V gene lookup returns CDR1 MNHNS and CDR2 SASEGT. V lost 1 base to trimming and J lost 6 bases, with 6 bases between them. For the CDR3, the DNA is TGTGCCAGCAGTGAAGGAGGCCCCGGGGAGCTGTTTTTT. Amino acid sequence: CASSEGGPGELFF.

The chain uses TRBV18 and TRBJ2-5; 8 bases align to TRBD1. The CDR3 contains 13 residues. Trimming at V came to 7 bases and at J to 4 bases, leaving 5 bases not matched to a gene. Germline CDR1 and CDR2: KGHSH and LQKENI. The CDR3 loop reads CASLVDRGETQYF. The DNA of the CDR3 is TGTGCCAGCTTAGTTGACAGGGGAGAGACCCAGTACTTC. The whole variable domain, filled in from reference TRBV18 and TRBJ2-5, reads NAGVMQNPRHLVRRRGQEARLRCSPMKGHSHVYWYRQLPEEGLKFMVYLQKENIIDESGMPKERFSAEFPKEGPSILRIQQVVRGDSAAYFCASLVDRGETQYFGPGTRLLVL.

This rearrangement joins TRBV28 to TRBJ1-3, with TRBD1 identical over 8 bases. CDR3 size: 16 residues. Per the germline V gene, CDR1 is MDHEN and CDR2 is SYDVKM. Trimming at V came to 7 bases and at J to 0 bases, leaving 8 bases not matched to a gene. CDR3 in DNA: TGTGCCAGCACCGCTCGACAGGGGCCCTCTGGAAACACCATATATTTT. It translates to CASTARQGPSGNTIYF.

The chain joins TRBV15 to TRBJ1-1; D possibly corresponds to TRBD1 (5 bases). Germline CDR1 is LNHNV and CDR2 is YYDKDF (reference sequence). This CDR3 is built from 14 residues. V lost 2 bases and J lost 4, with 11 bases in between. CDR3 residues: CATSRNHGGTEAFF. The CDR3 nucleotides read TGTGCCACCAGCAGAAATCACGGGGGCACTGAAGCTTTCTTT.

The chain employs TRBV2 and TRBJ2-1, with a weak D call TRBD1 (6 bases). With 5 bases removed from V and 8 bases from J, the gap between germline ends came to 10 bases. The CDR3 is 12 residues long. Germline V CDR1 and CDR2: SNHLY, FYNNEI. CDR3 bases: TGTGCCAGCAGTCAACAGGGCTATGAGCAGTTCTTC. This encodes CASSQQGYEQFF.

The chain carries TRBV7-9 and TRBJ2-1; 11 nucleotides agree with TRBD2. The J segment lost 2 bases and the V segment lost 0 bases, leaving 6 bases of the junction unmatched. This CDR3 contains 18 residues. In germline, CDR1 is SEHNR, CDR2 FQNEAQ (reference sequence). CDR3 sequence: CASSLASTSGGTYNEQFF. DNA for the CDR3: TGTGCCAGCAGCTTAGCTAGTACTAGCGGGGGTACCTACAATGAGCAGTTCTTC.

J is TRBJ2-5 and V is TRBV27; 12 bases are shared with TRBD1. The J segment lost 4 bases and the V segment lost 7 bases, leaving 7 bases of the junction unmatched. The CDR3 runs 15 residues. Germline V gene sequence: CDR1 MNHEY, CDR2 SMNVEV (reference sequence). The CDR3 is CASNLGQGARETQYF. The CDR3 DNA is TGTGCCAGCAACCTGGGACAGGGGGCTCGAGAGACCCAGTACTTC.

V gene TRBV10-3 combines with J gene TRBJ1-5; D not certain. The CDR3 runs to 13 residues. V was cut by 2 bases and J by 4 bases, with 6 bases left in between. Germline lookup yields CDR1 ENHRY and CDR2 SYGVKD. CDR3 sequence reads: CAISEMENQPQHF. DNA for the CDR3: TGTGCCATCAGTGAGATGGAGAATCAGCCCCAGCATTTT.

The genes are TRBV5-1 and TRBJ2-1, with 10 positions matching TRBD1. Trimming cost V 4 bases and J 4 bases; bases outside gene matches: 5. CDR1 SGHRS and CDR2 YFSETQ come from the germline V gene. This CDR3 comprises 15 residues. For the CDR3, the DNA is TGCGCCAGCAGCGGGGGACAGGGGAGTTACAATGAGCAGTTCTTC. It encodes CASSGGQGSYNEQFF.

This clone was seen only a few times. The DNA of the CDR3 is TGTGCCAGCAGCTTGGGCAGCAATGAGCAGTTCTTC. Protein sequence: CASSLGSNEQFF. The V call is TRBV5-6, the J call TRBJ2-1, with D unresolved. Trimming pared 0 bases from V and 6 bases from J, leaving 4 bases between. Germline V lookup: CDR1 SGHDT, CDR2 YYEEEE. This CDR3 comprises 12 residues. Together with reference TRBV5-6 and TRBJ2-1, the CDR3 gives the full variable domain: DAGVTQSPTHLIKTRGQQVTLRCSPKSGHDTVSWYQQALGQGPQFIFQYYEEEERQRGNFPDRFSGHQFPNYSSELNVNALLLGDSALYLCASSLGSNEQFFGPGTRLTVL.

This chain uses TRBV15 with TRBJ2-7; 7 bases are a match to TRBD1. The J segment lost 1 base and the V segment lost 0 bases, leaving 6 bases of the junction unmatched. Germline CDR1 and CDR2: LNHNV and YYDKDF (reference sequence). The CDR3 totals 16 residues. CDR3 sequence (DNA): TGTGCCACCAGCAGAGAACAGGGGATCGTATCCTACGAGCAGTACTTC. Translating it yields CATSREQGIVSYEQYF.

Details on this clone: The junction differs from germline at one of its ends, possibly a read error. The V and J genes are TRBV30 and TRBJ2-5; maybe TRBD1 (5 bases). CDR3 length: 13 amino acids. In germline, CDR1 is GTSNPN, CDR2 SVGIG (reference sequence). CDR3 loop: CAWSGQGQGTQYF. The CDR3 nucleotides are TGTGCCTGGAGTGGCCAGGGTCAAGGGACCCAGTACTTC.

The chain carries TRBV7-2 and TRBJ1-2; TRBD1 might be the D (5 bases). This CDR3 comprises 15 residues. The V end lost 5 bases, the J end lost 5 bases, and 18 bases lay between the germline ends. Germline CDR1 reads SGHTA; CDR2 reads FQGNSA. CDR3 region: CASSPSGGDLYGYTF. CDR3 coding DNA: TGTGCCAGCAGCCCGTCCGGAGGGGACCTTTATGGCTACACCTTC.

The CDR3 coding sequence is TGTGCCAGTAGATCAGGACAGGGGCCTGCCCCGCAGTTCTTC. It translates to CASRSGQGPAPQFF. The chain links TRBV19 to TRBJ2-1; the match to TRBD1 covers 9 bases. Germline CDR1 LNHDA, CDR2 SQIVND (reference sequence). Unmatched junction bases numbered 12, after V lost 6 bases and J lost 12 bases. The CDR3 extends over 14 amino acids. The variable domain in full, with the rest retrieved from reference TRBV19 and TRBJ2-1, is DGGITQSPKYLFRKEGQNVTLSCEQNLNHDAMYWYRQDPGQGLRLIYYSQIVNDFQKGDIAEGYSVSREKKESFPLTVTSAQKNPTAFYLCASRSGQGPAPQFFGPGTRLTVL.

J is TRBJ1-5 and V is TRBV5-1, with D possibly TRBD1 on 6 matching bases. Germline V gives CDR1 SGHRS, CDR2 YFSETQ. Trimming left V 5 bases short and J 0 bases short, with 12 bases between. The CDR3 extends over 15 amino acids. Here the CDR3 reads CASRRTDNSNQPQHF. CDR3 sequence (DNA): TGCGCCAGCAGGCGGACAGACAATAGCAATCAGCCCCAGCATTTT.

The gene calls are TRBV6-1 and TRBJ1-6; D possibly corresponds to TRBD1 (6 bases). CDR1 and CDR2 from the germline V gene are MNHNS and SASEGT. CDR3 length: 14 residues. Trimming pared 6 bases from V and 7 bases from J, leaving 13 bases between. The CDR3 sequence is CASSYEGTNSPLHF. The DNA for the CDR3 is TGTGCCAGCAGCTACGAGGGGACAAATTCACCCCTCCACTTT.

The chain is built from TRBV28 and TRBJ2-7, with 7 bases aligning to TRBD2. V was clipped by 5 bases and J by 4 bases; unmatched bases: 8. The CDR3 covers 14 residues. Per the germline V gene, CDR1 is MDHEN and CDR2 is SYDVKM. DNA of the CDR3: TGTGCCAGCAGTCTGCCGGGGGAGGGTTACGAGCAGTACTTC. Protein sequence: CASSLPGEGYEQYF.

The gene calls are TRBV5-1 and TRBJ2-7, with D perhaps TRBD1 (5 bases). This CDR3 comprises 16 residues. Looked up from germline, CDR1 is SGHRS and CDR2 is YFSETQ. The V gene lost 0 bases and the J gene lost 4 bases, with 17 bases spanning the gap. CDR3 DNA sequence: TGCGCCAGCAGCTTGGGTGCGGCGGATTCAGGGTACGAGCAGTACTTC. It codes for CASSLGAADSGYEQYF.

This clone showed up just once. The rearrangement joins TRBV20-1 to TRBJ2-7, with D uncertain. The CDR3 is made up of 10 amino acids. The V end was cut by 6 bases, the J end by 5 bases, with 8 bases between. The germline gives CDR1 DFQATT, CDR2 SNEGSKA (reference sequence). As DNA, the CDR3 is TGCAGTGCCCTTGTTGACGAGCAGTACTTC. The encoded protein is CSALVDEQYF.

This chain joins TRBV15 and TRBJ2-7, with D possibly being TRBD1 (6 bases). The CDR3 is 15 amino acids. Germline V gene data show CDR1 as LNHNV and CDR2 as YYDKDF (reference sequence). The V and J ends lost 0 bases and 3 bases respectively, with 12 bases between them. The CDR3 bases are TGTGCCACCAGCAGAGATCACAGGGCGGGCTACGAGCAGTACTTC. As protein: CATSRDHRAGYEQYF.

V is TRBV7-6 and J is TRBJ2-5, with D unclear. Trimming stripped 5 bases from V and 2 bases from J, with 3 bases between. CDR1 SGHVS and CDR2 FNYEAQ come from the germline V gene. The CDR3 contains 11 residues. For the CDR3, the DNA is TGTGCCAGCAGCCAACAAGAGACCCAGTACTTC. It encodes CASSQQETQYF.

The chain employs TRBV5-4 and TRBJ1-3, with D maybe TRBD1 (5 bases). Trimming removed 4 bases from V and 7 bases from J, with 15 bases in between. CDR3 length: 14 amino acids. Germline V gene sequence: CDR1 SGHNT, CDR2 YYREEE (reference sequence). DNA of the CDR3: TGTGCCAGCAGCCCCGGGGGGTTGGATAACACCATATATTTT. This encodes CASSPGGLDNTIYF.

This clone turned up a few times. The chain employs TRBV4-1 and TRBJ1-1, with 9 positions matching TRBD1. This CDR3 region has 15 residues. The V gene's germline CDR1 is MGHRA and CDR2 YSYEKL. The V gene end was trimmed by 3 bases and the J gene end by 1 base; junction bases not matched to a gene: 3. CDR3 bases: TGCGCCAGCAGCCATGTGGGACAGGGGAACACTGAAGCTTTCTTT. It specifies CASSHVGQGNTEAFF.

This clone was detected a few times. This chain joins TRBV5-1 and TRBJ1-6; the match to TRBD1 covers 10 bases. Germline-derived CDR1 and CDR2 are SGHRS and YFSETQ. The CDR3 has 19 residues. V shed 4 bases, J shed 4 bases, and the junction held 14 bases outside the gene matches. In DNA, the CDR3 is TGCGCCAGCAGCCCTTTAATAGGTGGGACAGGGGAATATAATTCACCCCTCCACTTT. It is translated as CASSPLIGGTGEYNSPLHF.

The table lists this clone with a few counts. The rearrangement uses TRBV5-8 and TRBJ1-6; 9 bases are a match to TRBD1. Germline CDR1 and CDR2: SGHTS and YDEGEE. CDR3 length equals 15 residues. The junction had 6 bases not matched to a gene; V was cut back by 4 bases and J by 7 bases. In DNA, the CDR3 is TGTGCCAGCAGCCCCTACAGGGGGCGGAATTCACCCCTCCACTTT. Protein product: CASSPYRGRNSPLHF.

The chain has TRBV9 and TRBJ1-2, with unresolved D. The germline V gene encodes CDR1 SGDLS and CDR2 YYNGEE. Trimming shortened V by 0 bases and J by 0 bases, and 9 bases separated the two germline ends. The CDR3 runs to 15 residues. CDR3 DNA: TGTGCCAGCAGCGTAGAGCTAGATCCTAACTATGGCTACACCTTC. This encodes CASSVELDPNYGYTF.